This TCR beta chain emerged from a study of T cells in Graves' hyperthyroidism and ophthalmopathy. Study-level information: Upon initial diagnosis and before any treatment, peripheral blood was collected. Study observations and caveats: Ophthalmopathy got predicted by the model a median around 6.6 months before its onset. In blood, most of the thyroid clonotypes expanded above 0.001 were also present.

Researchers took RNA transcripts and amplified the TCR beta CDR3 regions from them. HTBI primers were the set used in a first-round RT-PCR of the TCR CDR3. TCRdb recomputed calls from the multiplex PCR reads with MiXCR, one row per CDR3 protein. The sample holds 350,000 or so distinct CDR3 sequences, 18% seen once. This clonotype came up many times. Its antigen remains unknown. Trimming shortened V by 0 bases and J by 0 bases, and 10 bases separated the two germline ends. CDR1 is SGDLS and CDR2 is YYNGEE in the germline V gene. The CDR3 is 15 residues long. The source of this sequence is a woman in her thirties or forties with Graves' ophthalmopathy. This chain links TRBV9 with TRBJ2-7, with a tentative D call TRBD1 (5 bases). Sequenced material: blood. CDR3 in DNA: TGTGCCAGCAGCGTAGGCCGACAGAGCTCCTACGAGCAGTACTTC. It yields the protein CASSVGRQSSYEQYF.